Shown below are 18 T cell receptor beta chains from a single sample sequenced in a study of regulatory T cells in long-lasting Graves disease. Researchers made TCR beta libraries by using iRepertoire HTBI primers and running Arm-PCR on CDR3 regions. TCRdb reprocessed the multiplex PCR reads with MiXCR, giving one entry per CDR3 protein. The sample records approximately 400,000 distinct CDR3 sequences, under 15% being singletons. Time point noted: newly diagnosed GD, antithyroid drugs for less than 3 months. The authors made the TCR library using RNA they extracted from PBMCs. Another study also made use of these data, one on T cells in Graves' hyperthyroidism and ophthalmopathy.

The material was peripheral blood mononuclear cells (PBMCs), obtained at new diagnosis, from a patient treated with antithyroid drugs. Every receptor here comes from a woman aged 25 to 39 with Graves disease.

This clonotype was found many times. V gene TRBV12-3 or TRBV12-4 combines with J gene TRBJ2-1; D is unresolved. The CDR3 totals 12 residues. Trimming removed 4 bases from V and 6 bases from J, with 7 bases in between. The CDR3 is CASSYSFNEQFF. The CDR3, as DNA: TGTGCCAGCAGTTACAGCTTCAATGAGCAGTTCTTC.

The V gene is TRBV19, the J gene TRBJ1-1; D not certain. The CDR3 is made up of 18 amino acids. Trimming left V 6 bases short and J 3 bases short, with 26 bases between. The germline CDR1 and CDR2 sequences are LNHDA and SQIVND (reference sequence). This chain's CDR3 is CASRRGVEGFSMDTEAFF. CDR3 coding DNA: TGTGCCAGTAGGCGCGGCGTTGAGGGTTTTTCAATGGACACTGAAGCTTTCTTT.

With regard to this clonotype: A far bigger clonotype differs at one base, so this is likely a read error. This chain links TRBV5-1 with TRBJ2-2; 11 bases match TRBD2. Per the germline V gene, CDR1 is SGHRS and CDR2 is YFSETQ. The CDR3 has 14 amino acids. The DNA for the CDR3 is TGTACCAGCAGTCTAGCGGGAGGCACCGGGGAGCTGTTTTTT. Translation: CTSSLAGGTGELFF.

The CDR3 coding sequence is TGTGCCAGCAGCTTGTCCAGGGATCGTACCGGGGAGCTGTTTTTT. Amino acid sequence: CASSLSRDRTGELFF. The V call is TRBV5-4, the J call TRBJ2-2, with a tentative D call TRBD1 (5 bases). CDR1 and CDR2 from the germline V gene are SGHNT and YYREEE (reference sequence). V lost 1 base to trimming and J lost 5 bases, with 12 bases between them. The CDR3 contains 15 residues.

This clonotype was counted a few times. The genes are TRBV5-4 and TRBJ1-2; D gene uncertain. The V end was cut by 0 bases, the J end by 8 bases, with 14 bases between. This CDR3 comprises 14 residues. The germline V gene encodes CDR1 SGHNT and CDR2 YYREEE (reference sequence). CDR3 DNA sequence: TGTGCCAGCAGCTTGGAGGACCGGGTGGGAGGCTACACCTTC. It translates to CASSLEDRVGGYTF.

As to this clonotype: A much larger clone differs by one base, so this may be a read error. The conserved phenylalanine or tryptophan is not found at the CDR3 terminus, so this likely reflects a read error. The rearrangement uses TRBV6-1 and TRBJ1-1, with D possibly matching TRBD1 (5 bases). This CDR3 region has 15 residues. CDR1 and CDR2 from the germline V gene are MNHNS and SASEGT. The ends were cut back, 7 bases at V and 4 bases at J, with 19 bases in the middle. CDR3 sequence: CASNGARAGGTEAFL. The DNA for the CDR3 is TGTGCCAGCAACGGAGCGAGGGCCGGGGGCACTGAAGCTTTCCTT.

This clonotype was observed at least ten times. The chain recombines TRBV6-1 with TRBJ2-1; D gene unclear. Germline V lookup: CDR1 MNHNS, CDR2 SASEGT. The CDR3 sequence is 14 residues long. The V and J ends lost 7 bases and 2 bases respectively, with 12 bases between them. For the CDR3, the DNA is TGTGCCAGCACGGCGAGTCCCACCTACAATGAGCAGTTCTTC. This gives the protein CASTASPTYNEQFF.

This clonotype turned up a few times. The chain joins TRBV14 to TRBJ2-7; tentatively, D is TRBD2 (5 bases). V was clipped by 3 bases and J by 2 bases, with 17 bases between them. The V gene's germline CDR1 is SGHDN and CDR2 FVKESK. The CDR3 length is 16 residues. CDR3 loop: CASSQWKLDPTYEQYF. In DNA, the CDR3 is TGTGCCAGCAGCCAGTGGAAACTAGATCCAACCTACGAGCAGTACTTC.

This clonotype was picked up many times. The CDR3 DNA reads TGCAGTGCTAACCTTCTAGCGGGGGAGTACAATGAGCAGTTCTTC. This encodes CSANLLAGEYNEQFF. The chain couples TRBV20-1 to TRBJ2-1, with 10 bases identical to TRBD2. The CDR3 is made up of 15 amino acids. Losses at the gene ends were 4 bases for V and 4 bases for J; bases not matched to a gene: 7. The germline V gene encodes CDR1 DFQATT and CDR2 SNEGSKA (reference sequence).

This clonotype was seen many times. The genes are TRBV12-3 or TRBV12-4 and TRBJ1-3, with D possibly TRBD1 on 5 matching bases. The CDR3 contains 15 residues. The V gene lost 1 base and the J gene lost 0 bases, with 7 bases spanning the gap. CDR3 in amino acids: CASSLGGGSGNTIYF. The CDR3 DNA is TGTGCCAGCAGTTTAGGGGGGGGCTCTGGAAACACCATATATTTT.

This clonotype has a count of ten or more. The genes are TRBV30 and TRBJ1-5; D is undetermined. Germline V gives CDR1 GTSNPN, CDR2 SVGIG (reference sequence). V shed 3 bases and J shed 2 bases, with 11 bases lying between them. This CDR3 has 14 amino acids. The CDR3 loop reads CAWRVRRGNQPQHF. The CDR3 nucleotides are TGTGCCTGGAGGGTTCGGCGTGGCAATCAGCCCCAGCATTTT.

The gene calls are TRBV10-1 and TRBJ2-2, with D possibly being TRBD1 (6 bases). This CDR3 is built from 15 residues. V lost 5 bases and J 5 bases, leaving 15 bases between the germline ends. In germline, CDR1 is WNHNN, CDR2 SYGVQD (reference sequence). The DNA of the CDR3 is TGCGCCAGCAGTCTCACAGGGTCGAGGACCGGGGAGCTGTTTTTT. This gives the protein CASSLTGSRTGELFF.

This clonotype has only a few counts. At one of its ends the junction is not consistent with the germline gene, which may arise from a read error. The rearrangement uses TRBV24-1 and TRBJ2-7; no definite D call. The CDR3 has 13 amino acids. Germline CDR1 reads KGHDR; CDR2 reads SFDVKD. The CDR3 reads CATQGKVSHEQYF. In nucleotides, the CDR3 is TGTGCCACCCAAGGGAAGGTCTCCCACGAGCAGTACTTC.

In its sample, this clonotype was seen a few times. The CDR3 sequence is CASGEIWRLDYGYTF. In DNA form, the CDR3 reads TGCGCCAGCGGCGAGATCTGGCGTTTGGACTATGGCTACACCTTC. The chain joins TRBV4-1 to TRBJ1-2; no reliable D call. V dropped 8 bases and J dropped 3 bases, with 19 bases sitting between them. The length of the CDR3 is 15 residues. The germline V gene has CDR1 MGHRA and CDR2 YSYEKL.

Points on this clonotype: This may come from a read error, since a much larger clone is one base off. This chain uses TRBV9 with TRBJ2-1, with D perhaps being TRBD1 or TRBD2 (5 bases each). The CDR3 extends over 17 amino acids. From germline, CDR1 is SGDLS and CDR2 YYNGEE. The CDR3 DNA sequence: TGTGCCGGCAGCGTCCTCCCACCGGGACGGGACTACAATGAGCAGTTCTTC. The encoded protein is CAGSVLPPGRDYNEQFF.

The table lists this clonotype with many counts. The genes are TRBV28 and TRBJ1-1, with D possibly TRBD1 on 6 matching bases. CDR1 MDHEN and CDR2 SYDVKM come from the germline V gene. Trimming shortened V by 2 bases and J by 0 bases, and 22 bases separated the two germline ends. The CDR3 sequence is 19 residues long. The CDR3 is CASSLTGPLRGAMNTEAFF. The CDR3 DNA reads as TGTGCCAGCAGTTTAACTGGCCCCCTGAGGGGGGCCATGAACACTGAAGCTTTCTTT.

This clonotype was observed many times. The chain uses TRBV12-3 or TRBV12-4 and TRBJ2-3; 14 bases agree with TRBD2. CDR3 length: 17 residues. Trimming took 5 bases from V and 4 from J; bases not matched to a gene: 8. The CDR3 sequence: CASSTFTGLAGADTQYF. Written as DNA, the CDR3 is TGTGCCAGCAGTACCTTTACGGGACTAGCGGGAGCAGATACGCAGTATTTT.

There are many counts of this clonotype. The chain recombines TRBV30 with TRBJ1-2; no definite D call. Trimming removed 6 bases at V and 8 bases at J, with 16 bases between. CDR3 length: 12 residues. Germline V gives CDR1 GTSNPN, CDR2 SVGIG (reference sequence). For the CDR3, the DNA is TGTGCCTGCCCGAACGGGCAGACCGGCTACACCTTC. Protein product: CACPNGQTGYTF.